Sequencing of this TCR beta chain was carried out in a study of T cell responses to AZD1222 COVID-19 vaccine. Whole-study results and caveats: White British people made up most donors, females outnumbered males, and clonal diversity was possibly underestimated. The study found Spike-specific TCR breadth and depth rose after two AZD1222 doses.

Of note for this clone: Its antigen is unknown.

V was cut by 7 bases and J by 4 bases, with 10 bases left in between. The CDR3 is 13 amino acids. Looked up from germline, CDR1 is MNHNY and CDR2 is SVGAGI (reference sequence). Analyses pooled second doses at about 4 or about 12 weeks. Measured with immunoSEQ multiplex PCR; TCRdb has only the in-frame clones, and not every one. The sample has about 90,000 clones, around 84% seen once. This chain joins TRBV6-6 and TRBJ1-4; tentative D call: TRBD1 (5 bases). This clonotype originated in an adult who received the AZD1222 COVID-19 vaccine. The material sequenced was peripheral blood, taken 28 days after the second AZD1222 dose. This chain's CDR3 is CASMDTINEKLFF. As DNA, the CDR3 is TGTGCCAGCATGGACACGATTAATGAAAAACTGTTTTTT.